One sample yielded the 17 T cell receptor beta chains listed below, sequenced in a study of shared clonotypes between healthy human individuals. The data were produced by immunoSEQ multiplex PCR, yet TCRdb's version contains in-frame clones alone and is incomplete. Of about 960,000 clones listed, about three quarters are singletons. Sequencing used memory CD4+ T cells sorted from blood. Subset indicated: CD45RA-negative fraction. The source is a man between 18 and 29 years old in good health.

The chain recombines TRBV6-5 with TRBJ2-7; 8 bases line up with TRBD1. Germline V gene sequence: CDR1 MNHEY, CDR2 SVGAGI. The CDR3 has 13 residues. V gave up 6 bases and J gave up 7 bases; unmatched junction bases: 8. CDR3 protein: CASSRTGSEEQYF. CDR3 DNA sequence: TGTGCCAGCAGCCGGACAGGGTCGGAGGAGCAGTACTTC.

In regard to this clone: Other nucleotide sequences in the sample specify the same CDR3. CDR3 in amino acids: CASSPTGGTEAFF. CDR3 nucleotides: TGTGCCAGCAGTCCAACGGGGGGGACTGAAGCTTTCTTT. V gene TRBV7-9 combines with J gene TRBJ1-1; the D gene is possibly TRBD1 (5 bases). V dropped 6 bases and J dropped 5 bases, with 13 bases sitting between them. Germline V CDR1 and CDR2: SEHNR, FQNEAQ (reference sequence). The CDR3 has 13 amino acids.

The V call is TRBV11-2, the J call TRBJ2-6; D tentatively reads TRBD1 or TRBD2 (5 bases each). The CDR3 has 15 amino acids. Trimming pared 6 bases from V and 7 bases from J, leaving 16 bases between. Germline lookup yields CDR1 SGHAT and CDR2 FQNNGV. The CDR3 region is CASRYSGQVANVLTF. The CDR3 nucleotides are TGTGCCAGCAGATATTCGGGGCAGGTCGCCAACGTCCTGACTTTC.

This clone was observed a handful of times. CDR3: CASRGPTNYNEQFF. The CDR3 DNA is TGTGCCAGCAGGGGACCTACTAACTACAATGAGCAGTTCTTC. The chain employs TRBV6-1 and TRBJ2-1; either TRBD1 or TRBD2 may fit D (5 bases each). This CDR3 region has 14 residues. Trimming took 6 bases from V and 3 from J, leaving 12 bases between them. The germline V gene encodes CDR1 MNHNS and CDR2 SASEGT.

The genes are TRBV5-1 and TRBJ1-1; D unclear. Trimming removed 4 bases from V and 5 bases from J, with 9 bases in between. CDR1 is SGHRS, CDR2 YFSETQ, per germline. This CDR3 region has 12 residues. CDR3 in DNA: TGCGCCAGCAGCCAGGACGGGACTGAAGCTTTCTTT. This encodes CASSQDGTEAFF.

CDR3 in amino acids: CASSQSSVDGYTF. DNA for the CDR3: TGCGCCAGCAGCCAATCGAGCGTTGATGGCTACACCTTC. This chain uses TRBV4-3 with TRBJ1-2; no clear D. Germline lookup yields CDR1 LGHNA and CDR2 YSLEER. Trimming stripped 2 bases from V and 6 bases from J, with 10 bases between. The CDR3 length is 13 residues.

This clone was detected once. The chain recombines TRBV27 with TRBJ1-1; no clear D gene. Germline-derived CDR1 and CDR2 are MNHEY and SMNVEV (reference sequence). V dropped 2 bases and J dropped 4 bases, with 14 bases sitting between them. The CDR3 covers 15 residues. In nucleotides, the CDR3 is TGTGCCAGCAGTTTACGATGGGGAGGCGGCACTGAAGCTTTCTTT. Translation: CASSLRWGGGTEAFF.

The rearrangement joins TRBV30 to TRBJ1-1, with D maybe TRBD1 (5 bases). Germline V gene data show CDR1 as GTSNPN and CDR2 as SVGIG (reference sequence). The length of the CDR3 is 14 residues. V was cut by 8 bases and J by 4 bases, with 20 bases left in between. The CDR3 loop is CASSSGTEGTEAFF. CDR3 nucleotides: TGTGCCAGTTCGTCGGGGACTGAGGGCACTGAAGCTTTCTTT.

The chain combines TRBV27 with TRBJ2-5; 7 bases match TRBD2. The length of the CDR3 is 13 residues. Germline V lookup: CDR1 MNHEY, CDR2 SMNVEV (reference sequence). Germline trimming cut 8 bases from V and 1 base from J; bases unmatched to any gene: 4. CDR3 DNA sequence: TGTGCCAGCCGGCGGGGGATCCAAGAGACCCAGTACTTC. Translating gives CASRRGIQETQYF.

This clone was counted once. The chain recombines TRBV7-9 with TRBJ2-3; the match to TRBD1 covers 11 bases. This CDR3 spans 17 amino acids. With V trimmed by 2 bases and J by 4 bases, 8 bases remained unmatched. Germline CDR1 SEHNR, CDR2 FQNEAQ (reference sequence). The CDR3 DNA sequence: TGTGCCAGCAGCTTAACGGCGGGACAGGGGGTACCAGATACGCAGTATTTT. Translating gives CASSLTAGQGVPDTQYF. The complete variable domain, with remaining parts taken from reference TRBV7-9 and TRBJ2-3, reads DTGVSQNPRHKITKRGQNVTFRCDPISEHNRLYWYRQTLGQGPEFLTYFQNEAQLEKSRLLSDRFSAERPKGSFSTLEIQRTEQGDSAMYLCASSLTAGQGVPDTQYFGPGTRLTVL.

This clone was seen a single time. The V and J genes are TRBV6-5 and TRBJ2-5; 9 bases agree with TRBD1. This CDR3 spans 14 amino acids. Trimming removed 6 bases from V and 7 bases from J; junction bases left unmatched: 9. Germline-derived CDR1 and CDR2 are MNHEY and SVGAGI. The CDR3 sequence: CASRAGTGMATQYF. For the CDR3, the DNA is TGTGCCAGCAGGGCCGGGACAGGGATGGCGACCCAGTACTTC.

The V gene is TRBV5-1, the J gene TRBJ1-2; D not certain. The CDR3 runs to 14 residues. CDR1 and CDR2 from the germline V gene are SGHRS and YFSETQ. Trimming shortened V by 5 bases and J by 0 bases, and 11 bases separated the two germline ends. The CDR3 DNA reads TGCGCCAGCAGACGAGACATCACTAACTATGGCTACACCTTC. Translating it yields CASRRDITNYGYTF.

The chain uses TRBV11-2 and TRBJ2-4; 7 nucleotides align to TRBD1. V dropped 5 bases and J dropped 1; count of bases not matched to a gene: 11. The CDR3 has 17 amino acids. From germline, CDR1 is SGHAT and CDR2 FQNNGV. The DNA for the CDR3 is TGTGCCAGCAGCCCGGGACAGCAAAGGACGGCCAAAAACATTCAGTACTTC. Its translation is CASSPGQQRTAKNIQYF.

This clone has only a few counts. The chain combines TRBV30 with TRBJ2-1, with D hard to call. V gave up 1 base and J gave up 1 base, with 8 bases separating them. The CDR3 is made up of 14 amino acids. CDR1 GTSNPN and CDR2 SVGIG come from the germline V gene (reference sequence). DNA for the CDR3: TGTGCCTGGAGTGGAATGGGATCCTACAATGAGCAGTTCTTC. This translates into CAWSGMGSYNEQFF.

This clone was seen only once. The rearrangement links TRBV19 to TRBJ2-3, with TRBD1 as a possible D gene (6 bases). The ends were cut back, 4 bases at V and 2 bases at J, with 10 bases in the middle. Germline CDR1 and CDR2: LNHDA and SQIVND (reference sequence). The CDR3 is made up of 14 amino acids. Here the CDR3 DNA reads TGTGCCAGTAGTACGGACAGTAACACAGATACGCAGTATTTT. It is translated as CASSTDSNTDTQYF.

Written as DNA, the CDR3 is TGTGCCAGCAGCCCGGGGATCTCTGGAAACACCATATATTTT. Translating gives CASSPGISGNTIYF. The chain carries TRBV28 and TRBJ1-3; D gene uncertain. The germline CDR1 and CDR2 sequences are MDHEN and SYDVKM. The V end lost 6 bases, the J end lost 0 bases, and 9 bases lay between the germline ends. CDR3 size: 14 residues.

The chain links TRBV2 to TRBJ2-3; D is uncertain. V gave up 5 bases and J gave up 5 bases, with 8 bases separating them. In germline, CDR1 is SNHLY, CDR2 FYNNEI. The CDR3 is 12 residues long. The CDR3 sequence: CASSLSRDTQYF. CDR3 in DNA: TGTGCCAGCAGTTTATCTAGAGATACGCAGTATTTT.